This TCR beta chain was retrieved from a study of cytomegalovirus exposure and HLA in healthy donors. Study-level results: In a later analysis, specific HLA alleles were associated with some 16,000 TCR beta sequences at a 0.05 false discovery rate. Because they were indistinguishable, some V segments, including TRBV6-2 and TRBV6-3, were excluded. In an earlier analysis, about 87% or about 30%: the productive usage of most TCR beta V segments.

The germline CDR1 and CDR2 sequences are LGHNA and YNFKEQ. The CDR3 extends over 15 amino acids. V shed 0 bases, J shed 10 bases, and the junction held 5 bases outside the gene matches. This clone showed up just a few times. The antigen is unknown. This PCR relied on a set of 60 Vbeta primers and 13 Jbeta primers. Using immunoSEQ multiplex PCR, the repertoire was profiled, and TCRdb retains in-frame clones only, with some absent. The sample contains under 200,000 clones, roughly four fifths of which appear only once. J is TRBJ1-5 and V is TRBV4-2, with 11 nucleotides matching TRBD1. Sequenced material: PBMCs. The source of this sequence is a female donor in good health and CMV-seronegative. The CDR3 reads CASSQEGQGVSPQHF. For the CDR3, the DNA is TGTGCCAGCAGCCAAGAGGGACAGGGGGTTTCCCCCCAGCATTTT.